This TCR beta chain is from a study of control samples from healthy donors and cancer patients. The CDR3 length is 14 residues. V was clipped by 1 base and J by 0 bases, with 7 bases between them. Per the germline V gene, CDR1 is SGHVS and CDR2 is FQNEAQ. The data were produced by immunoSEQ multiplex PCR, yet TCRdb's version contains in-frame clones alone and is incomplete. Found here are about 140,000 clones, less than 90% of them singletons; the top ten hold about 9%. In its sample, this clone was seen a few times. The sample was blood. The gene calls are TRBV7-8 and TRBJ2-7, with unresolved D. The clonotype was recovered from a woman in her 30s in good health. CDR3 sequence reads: CASSLDRASYEQYF. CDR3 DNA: TGTGCCAGCAGCTTAGACAGAGCCTCCTACGAGCAGTACTTC.